This TCR beta chain was recovered during a study of blood T cell dynamics during melanoma immunotherapy. Study conclusions and caveats: Whether repertoire-driving clones were melanoma-specific could not be determined.

Comments on this clone: Its antigen is still unknown.

TCRdb's table, derived via immunoSEQ multiplex PCR, lists solely in-frame clones and lacks some. The sample has around 10,000 clones; approximately 89% are singletons. Sample time point: week 3, after first cycle of checkpoint inhibitor. Sampling occurred pretreatment (T0) and at week 3 (W3), after cycle one of checkpoint blockade. This sample comprised blood, obtained from a patient treated with checkpoint blockade. This TCR derives from a human donor with melanoma.

The CDR3 region is CASSLGSQGGAYEQYF. CDR3 DNA: TGTGCCAGCAGCTTAGGTTCACAGGGCGGGGCCTACGAGCAGTACTTC. The chain is built from TRBV7-8 and TRBJ2-7; D is tentatively TRBD1 or TRBD2 (6 bases each). This CDR3 has 16 residues. CDR1 and CDR2 (germline): SGHVS, FQNEAQ. The V end lost 1 base, the J end lost 2 bases, and 15 bases lay between the germline ends. The whole variable domain, remainder taken from reference TRBV7-8 and TRBJ2-7, is GAGVSQSPRYKVAKRGQDVALRCDPISGHVSLFWYQQALGQGPEFLTYFQNEAQLDKSGLPSDRFFAERPEGSVSTLKIQRTQQEDSAVYLCASSLGSQGGAYEQYFGPGTRLTVT.